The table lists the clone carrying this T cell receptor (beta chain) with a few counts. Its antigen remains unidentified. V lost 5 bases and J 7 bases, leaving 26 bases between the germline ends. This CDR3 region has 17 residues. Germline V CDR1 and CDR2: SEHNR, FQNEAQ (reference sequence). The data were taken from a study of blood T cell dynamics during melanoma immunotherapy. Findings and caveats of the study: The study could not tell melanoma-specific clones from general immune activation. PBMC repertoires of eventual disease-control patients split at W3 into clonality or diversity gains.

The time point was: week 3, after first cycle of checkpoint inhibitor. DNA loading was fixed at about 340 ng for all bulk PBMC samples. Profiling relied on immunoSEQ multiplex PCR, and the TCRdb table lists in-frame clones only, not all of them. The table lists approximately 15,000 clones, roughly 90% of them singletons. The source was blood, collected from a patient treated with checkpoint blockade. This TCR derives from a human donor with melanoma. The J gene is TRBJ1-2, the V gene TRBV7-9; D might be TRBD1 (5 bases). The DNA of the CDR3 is TGTGCCAGCAGCCCAGCACGTGGGGACCGACTTGTGACTGGCTACACCTTC. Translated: CASSPARGDRLVTGYTF.